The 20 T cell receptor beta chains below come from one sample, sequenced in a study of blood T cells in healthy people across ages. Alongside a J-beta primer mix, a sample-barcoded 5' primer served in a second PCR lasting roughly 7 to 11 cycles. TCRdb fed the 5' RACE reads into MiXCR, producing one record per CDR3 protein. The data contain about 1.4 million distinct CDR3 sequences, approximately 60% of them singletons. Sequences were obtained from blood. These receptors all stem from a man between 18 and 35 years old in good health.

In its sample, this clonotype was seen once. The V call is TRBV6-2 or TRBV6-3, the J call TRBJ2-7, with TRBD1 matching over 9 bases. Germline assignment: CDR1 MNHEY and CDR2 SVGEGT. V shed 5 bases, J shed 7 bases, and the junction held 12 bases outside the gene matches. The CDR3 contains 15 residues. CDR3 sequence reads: CASSPQTGGYCEQYF. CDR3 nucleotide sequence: TGTGCCAGCAGTCCCCAGACAGGGGGTTATTGTGAGCAGTACTTC.

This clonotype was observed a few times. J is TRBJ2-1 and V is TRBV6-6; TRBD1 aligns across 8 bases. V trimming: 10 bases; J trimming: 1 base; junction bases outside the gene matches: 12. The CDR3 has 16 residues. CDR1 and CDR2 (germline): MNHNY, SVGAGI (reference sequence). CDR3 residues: CATTPIDRGSYNEQFF. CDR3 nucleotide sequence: TGTGCCACCACCCCCATAGACAGGGGTTCCTACAATGAGCAGTTCTTC.

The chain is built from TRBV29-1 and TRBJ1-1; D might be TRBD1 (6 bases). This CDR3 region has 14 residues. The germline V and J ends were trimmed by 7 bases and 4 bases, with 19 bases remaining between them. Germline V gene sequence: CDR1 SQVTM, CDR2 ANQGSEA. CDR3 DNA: TGCAGCGCTGATACACAGGGAACGGGCACTGAAGCTTTCTTT. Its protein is CSADTQGTGTEAFF.

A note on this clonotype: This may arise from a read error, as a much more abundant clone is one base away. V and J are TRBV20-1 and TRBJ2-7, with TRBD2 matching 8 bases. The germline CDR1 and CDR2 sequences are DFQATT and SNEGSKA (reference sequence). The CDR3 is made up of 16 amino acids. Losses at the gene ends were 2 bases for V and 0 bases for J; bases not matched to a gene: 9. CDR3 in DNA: TGCAGTGCTAGACCCGGGACTAGTGTTCTCTCCTACGAGCAGTACTTC. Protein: CSARPGTSVLSYEQYF.

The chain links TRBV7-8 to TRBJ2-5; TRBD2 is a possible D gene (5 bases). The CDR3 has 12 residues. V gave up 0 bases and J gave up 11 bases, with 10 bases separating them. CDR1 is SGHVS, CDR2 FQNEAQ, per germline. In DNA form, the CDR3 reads TGTGCCAGCAGCTTAGCCCCTTGGGAGCAGTACTTC. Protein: CASSLAPWEQYF.

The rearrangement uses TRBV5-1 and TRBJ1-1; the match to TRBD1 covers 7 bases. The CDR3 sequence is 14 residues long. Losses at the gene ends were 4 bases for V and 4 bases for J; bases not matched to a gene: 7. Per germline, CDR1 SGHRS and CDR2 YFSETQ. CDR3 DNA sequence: TGCGCCAGCAGCGTAAGACAGGGTACCACTGAAGCTTTCTTT. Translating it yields CASSVRQGTTEAFF.

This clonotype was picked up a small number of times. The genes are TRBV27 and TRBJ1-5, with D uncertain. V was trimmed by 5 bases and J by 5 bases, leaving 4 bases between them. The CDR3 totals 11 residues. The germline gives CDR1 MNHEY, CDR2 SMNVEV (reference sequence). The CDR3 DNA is TGTGCCAGCAGTCAAGATCAGCCCCAGCATTTT. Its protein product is CASSQDQPQHF.

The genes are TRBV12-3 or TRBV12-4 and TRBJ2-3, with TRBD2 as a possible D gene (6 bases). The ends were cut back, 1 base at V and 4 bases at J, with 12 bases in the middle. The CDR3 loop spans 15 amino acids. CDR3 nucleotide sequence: TGTGCCAGCAGTTTAGTCGGGGGAAAAGCAGATACGCAGTATTTT. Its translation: CASSLVGGKADTQYF.

The CDR3 protein is CASSPGTAEASYEQYF. The CDR3 DNA reads TGCGCCAGCAGCCCGGGGACAGCCGAAGCGTCCTACGAGCAGTACTTC. The V and J genes are TRBV5-1 and TRBJ2-7; TRBD1 matches 7 bases. Germline V gene sequence: CDR1 SGHRS, CDR2 YFSETQ. The CDR3 has 16 amino acids. Unmatched junction bases numbered 11, after V lost 4 bases and J lost 1 base. Combining the CDR3 with reference TRBV5-1 and TRBJ2-7 gives the whole variable domain KAGVTQTPRYLIKTRGQQVTLSCSPISGHRSVSWYQQTPGQGLQFLFEYFSETQRNKGNFPGRFSGRQFSNSRSEMNVSTLELGDSALYLCASSPGTAEASYEQYFGPGTRLTVT.

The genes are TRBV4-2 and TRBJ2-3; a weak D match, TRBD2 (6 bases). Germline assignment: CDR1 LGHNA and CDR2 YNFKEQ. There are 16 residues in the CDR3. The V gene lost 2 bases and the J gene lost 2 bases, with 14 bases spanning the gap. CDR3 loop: CASSQIGTGYTDTQYF. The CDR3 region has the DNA TGTGCCAGCAGCCAAATAGGGACTGGTTACACAGATACGCAGTATTTT.

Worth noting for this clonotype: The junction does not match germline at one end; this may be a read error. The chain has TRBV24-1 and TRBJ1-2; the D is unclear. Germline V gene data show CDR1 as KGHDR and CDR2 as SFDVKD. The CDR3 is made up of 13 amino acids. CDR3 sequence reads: CATSDPTFYGCTF. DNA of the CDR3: TGTGCCACCAGTGATCCGACATTTTATGGCTGCACCTTC.

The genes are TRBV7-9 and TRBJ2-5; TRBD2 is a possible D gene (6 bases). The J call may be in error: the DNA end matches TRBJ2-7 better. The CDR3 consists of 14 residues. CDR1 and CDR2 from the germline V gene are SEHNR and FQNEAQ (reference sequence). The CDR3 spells CASSLGSGGDEQYF. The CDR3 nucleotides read TGTGCCAGCAGCTTAGGTAGCGGTGGCGACGAGCAGTACTTC.

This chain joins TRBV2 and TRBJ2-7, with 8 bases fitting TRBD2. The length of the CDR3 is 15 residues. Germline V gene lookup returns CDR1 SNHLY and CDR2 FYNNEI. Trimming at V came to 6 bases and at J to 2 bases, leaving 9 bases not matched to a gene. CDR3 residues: CASSALREGPYEQYF. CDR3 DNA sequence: TGTGCCAGCAGCGCCCTACGGGAGGGCCCCTACGAGCAGTACTTC.

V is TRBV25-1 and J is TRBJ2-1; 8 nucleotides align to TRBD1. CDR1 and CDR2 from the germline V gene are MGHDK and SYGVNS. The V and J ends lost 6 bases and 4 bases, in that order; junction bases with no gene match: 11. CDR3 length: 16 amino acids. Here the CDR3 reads CASREGTGGWYNEQFF. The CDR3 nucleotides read TGTGCCAGCAGGGAGGGTACAGGGGGTTGGTACAATGAGCAGTTCTTC.

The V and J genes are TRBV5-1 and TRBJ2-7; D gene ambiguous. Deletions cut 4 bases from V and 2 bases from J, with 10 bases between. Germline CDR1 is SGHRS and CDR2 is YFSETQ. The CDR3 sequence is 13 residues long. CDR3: CASSIKVPYEQYF. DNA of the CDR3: TGCGCCAGCAGCATCAAAGTACCCTACGAGCAGTACTTC.

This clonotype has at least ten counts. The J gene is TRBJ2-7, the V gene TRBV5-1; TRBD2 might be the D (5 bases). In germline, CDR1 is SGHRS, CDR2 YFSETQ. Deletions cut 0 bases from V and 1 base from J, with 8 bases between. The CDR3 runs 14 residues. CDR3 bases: TGCGCCAGCAGCTTGGCCGGGGAGTCCTACGAGCAGTACTTC. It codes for CASSLAGESYEQYF. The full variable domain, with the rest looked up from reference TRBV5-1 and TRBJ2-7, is KAGVTQTPRYLIKTRGQQVTLSCSPISGHRSVSWYQQTPGQGLQFLFEYFSETQRNKGNFPGRFSGRQFSNSRSEMNVSTLELGDSALYLCASSLAGESYEQYFGPGTRLTVT.

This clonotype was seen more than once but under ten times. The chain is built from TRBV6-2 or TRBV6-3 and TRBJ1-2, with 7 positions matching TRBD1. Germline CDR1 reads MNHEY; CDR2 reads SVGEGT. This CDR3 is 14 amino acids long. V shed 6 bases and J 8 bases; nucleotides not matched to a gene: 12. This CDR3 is CASSNRGLRPGYTF. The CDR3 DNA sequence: TGTGCCAGCAGCAACAGGGGATTACGACCAGGCTACACCTTC.

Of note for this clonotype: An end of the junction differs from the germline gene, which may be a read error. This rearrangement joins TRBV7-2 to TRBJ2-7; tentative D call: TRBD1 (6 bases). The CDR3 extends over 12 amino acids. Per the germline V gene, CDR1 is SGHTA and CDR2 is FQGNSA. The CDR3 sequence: CVSSIRTAEQYF. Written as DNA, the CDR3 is TGTGTCAGCAGCATTAGGACAGCCGAGCAGTACTTC. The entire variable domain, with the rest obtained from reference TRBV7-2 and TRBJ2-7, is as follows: GAGVSQSPSNKVTEKGKDVELRCDPISGHTALYWYRQSLGQGLEFLIYFQGNSAPDKSGLPSDRFSAERTGGSVSTLTIQRTQQEDSAVYLCVSSIRTAEQYFGPGTRLTVT.

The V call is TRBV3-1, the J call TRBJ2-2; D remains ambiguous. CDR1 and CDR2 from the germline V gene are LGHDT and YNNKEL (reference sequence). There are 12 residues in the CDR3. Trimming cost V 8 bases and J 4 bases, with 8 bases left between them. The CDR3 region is CASGFGTGELFF. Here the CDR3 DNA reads TGTGCCAGCGGATTTGGCACCGGGGAGCTGTTTTTT.

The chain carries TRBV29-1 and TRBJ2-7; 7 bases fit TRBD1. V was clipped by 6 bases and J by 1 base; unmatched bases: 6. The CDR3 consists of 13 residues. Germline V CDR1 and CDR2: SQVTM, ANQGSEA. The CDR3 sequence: CSVRRDRSYEQYF. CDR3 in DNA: TGCAGCGTGCGCAGGGACAGATCCTACGAGCAGTACTTC.